This passage covers 27 T cell receptor beta chains from one sample sequenced in a study of cytomegalovirus exposure and HLA in healthy donors. Primers for the PCR totalled 60 Vbeta and 13 Jbeta. The protocol was immunoSEQ multiplex PCR, while the TCRdb copy is restricted to in-frame clones and leaves out a portion. The sample has more than 95,000 clones, 9% to 10% seen once; the top ten hold over 2.5%. The sequencing sample was made of PBMCs. Source of these receptors: a man aged 25 to 40 in good health and CMV-seronegative.

The chain couples TRBV4-3 to TRBJ2-7; 9 bases align to TRBD2. Trimming cost V 0 bases and J 7 bases; bases outside gene matches: 7. CDR3 size: 15 residues. The germline V gene has CDR1 LGHNA and CDR2 YSLEER. The CDR3 spells CASSQDGGGEREQYF. The CDR3 DNA reads TGCGCCAGCAGCCAAGACGGCGGGGGGGAGAGGGAGCAGTACTTC.

The chain carries TRBV7-9 and TRBJ1-2; tentative D call: TRBD1 (6 bases). The V end lost 1 base, the J end lost 8 bases, and 14 bases lay between the germline ends. The CDR3 sequence is 14 residues long. CDR1 and CDR2 (germline): SEHNR, FQNEAQ (reference sequence). The chain's CDR3 is CASSLVGPGDGYTF. CDR3 bases: TGTGCCAGCAGCTTAGTGGGCCCAGGGGACGGCTACACCTTC.

The rearrangement joins TRBV19 to TRBJ1-4; no clear D. Germline CDR1 LNHDA, CDR2 SQIVND (reference sequence). Deletions cut 5 bases from V and 0 bases from J, with 7 bases between. The CDR3 contains 14 residues. CDR3 residues: CASSLTATNEKLFF. CDR3 DNA sequence: TGTGCCAGTAGTCTCACTGCAACTAATGAAAAACTGTTTTTT.

CDR3 nucleotides: TGTGCCAGCAGCGTAGTACAGGGTTGCAATCAGCCCCAGCATTTT. This gives the protein CASSVVQGCNQPQHF. The rearrangement joins TRBV9 to TRBJ1-5, with a possible D match to TRBD1 (6 bases). The V end lost 0 bases, the J end lost 2 bases, and 9 bases lay between the germline ends. The CDR3 spans 15 residues. The germline CDR1 and CDR2 sequences are SGDLS and YYNGEE.

This clone was counted only a few times. The V gene is TRBV7-9, the J gene TRBJ2-1, with 7 bases matching TRBD1. The CDR3 contains 12 residues. Losses at the gene ends were 3 bases for V and 9 bases for J; bases not matched to a gene: 2. CDR1 is SEHNR and CDR2 is FQNEAQ in the germline V gene (reference sequence). CDR3 in amino acids: CASSFRDSEQFF. The CDR3 region has the DNA TGTGCCAGCAGCTTCCGGGACAGTGAGCAGTTCTTC.

The chain employs TRBV4-2 and TRBJ1-1; TRBD1 is a possible D gene (5 bases). V was trimmed by 7 bases and J by 1 base, leaving 16 bases between them. The V gene's germline CDR1 is LGHNA and CDR2 YNFKEQ. The length of the CDR3 is 15 residues. In DNA, the CDR3 is TGTGCCAGCAACCGCTTGGAGGGGCAGAACACTGAAGCTTTCTTT. Amino acids: CASNRLEGQNTEAFF.

The CDR3 bases are TGTGCCACCAAGTTAGGATCGACAGGGAGGGAAAAACTGTTTTTT. Residues: CATKLGSTGREKLFF. The rearrangement uses TRBV6-5 and TRBJ1-4; TRBD1 matches 7 bases. The CDR3 runs to 15 residues. Looked up from germline, CDR1 is MNHEY and CDR2 is SVGAGI. The ends lost 10 bases at V and 8 bases at J; junction bases unmatched: 16.

This clone was detected a few times. The rearrangement links TRBV7-9 to TRBJ1-1; D unresolved. Trimming pared 5 bases from V and 0 bases from J, leaving 10 bases between. Germline V gene lookup returns CDR1 SEHNR and CDR2 FQNEAQ (reference sequence). The CDR3 contains 14 residues. The CDR3 nucleotides read TGTGCCAGCAGCCCCGACAAGATGAACACTGAAGCTTTCTTT. Encoded protein: CASSPDKMNTEAFF.

The genes are TRBV13 and TRBJ2-3; TRBD2 is a possible D gene (6 bases). This CDR3 region has 15 residues. Trimming removed 5 bases at V and 2 bases at J, with 14 bases between. Germline V CDR1 and CDR2: PRHDT, FYEKMQ (reference sequence). DNA for the CDR3: TGTGCCAGCAGCGTGAGACTAGGACTCACAGATACGCAGTATTTT. Protein product: CASSVRLGLTDTQYF.

This clone occurred a few times. This chain uses TRBV4-1 with TRBJ2-7, with D tentatively TRBD1 (7 bases). CDR3 length: 16 residues. V was cut by 4 bases and J by 6 bases, with 22 bases left in between. Germline V CDR1 and CDR2: MGHRA, YSYEKL. CDR3 in DNA: TGCGCCAGCAGCCCACAGACGCAGGGGGGACTGATCGAGCAGTACTTC. Protein product: CASSPQTQGGLIEQYF.

This clone showed up just a few times. This chain connects TRBV11-3 to TRBJ2-3, with D uncertain. V was pared by 0 bases and J by 10 bases, with 11 bases between. This CDR3 has 13 residues. Germline assignment: CDR1 SGHNT and CDR2 YENEEA. The CDR3 region is CASSLDNAVAQYF. The DNA for the CDR3 is TGTGCCAGCAGCTTAGATAACGCTGTAGCGCAGTATTTT.

The V call is TRBV28, the J call TRBJ2-2, with 9 bases matching TRBD2. Germline V CDR1 and CDR2: MDHEN, SYDVKM. CDR3 length equals 18 residues. Trimming cost V 0 bases and J 0 bases; bases outside gene matches: 5. Here the CDR3 reads CASSLWVAGVPNTGELFF. CDR3 coding DNA: TGTGCCAGCAGTTTATGGGTAGCGGGAGTCCCGAACACCGGGGAGCTGTTTTTT.

This clone was detected only a few times. The CDR3 spells CASSPAGARNEKLFF. The CDR3 DNA is TGTGCCAGCTCCCCCGCAGGGGCGAGGAATGAAAAACTGTTTTTT. The chain links TRBV18 to TRBJ1-4, with D possibly matching TRBD1 (6 bases). Trimming shortened V by 6 bases and J by 5 bases, and 16 bases separated the two germline ends. The CDR3 is made up of 15 amino acids. Germline lookup yields CDR1 KGHSH and CDR2 LQKENI.

The sample holds a few counts of this clone. This rearrangement joins TRBV7-6 to TRBJ2-7, with 11 bases aligning to TRBD2. The germline V gene encodes CDR1 SGHVS and CDR2 FNYEAQ. The CDR3 runs to 14 residues. The trim removed 5 bases at V and 3 bases at J, leaving 3 bases unmatched. Here the CDR3 DNA reads TGTGCCAGCAGCGATGGGACTAGCGGCTACGAGCAGTACTTC. It encodes CASSDGTSGYEQYF.

This clone was seen only a few times. J is TRBJ1-2 and V is TRBV5-6; D might be TRBD1 (5 bases). This CDR3 is 14 amino acids long. Trimming removed 0 bases from V and 4 bases from J, with 10 bases in between. Germline V lookup: CDR1 SGHDT, CDR2 YYEEEE. CDR3 sequence reads: CASSLEGARYGYTF. In DNA form, the CDR3 reads TGTGCCAGCAGCTTGGAAGGGGCGCGCTATGGCTACACCTTC.

This clone was counted between two and nine times. This rearrangement joins TRBV4-1 to TRBJ1-2; D not certain. CDR1 is MGHRA and CDR2 is YSYEKL in the germline V gene. V was clipped by 0 bases and J by 4 bases, with 12 bases between them. The CDR3 length is 15 residues. CDR3 coding DNA: TGCGCCAGCAGCCAAGAAATCGGTACAGCCTATGGCTACACCTTC. This gives the protein CASSQEIGTAYGYTF.

The table lists this clone with a few counts. V and J are TRBV10-3 and TRBJ2-2, with unresolved D. Germline V gene sequence: CDR1 ENHRY, CDR2 SYGVKD. V gave up 7 bases and J gave up 1 base, with 10 bases separating them. The CDR3 spans 14 residues. CDR3 bases: TGTGCCATCAACGCCCCGGGGAACACCGGGGAGCTGTTTTTT. Amino acid sequence: CAINAPGNTGELFF.

The genes are TRBV19 and TRBJ1-1; TRBD1 aligns across 9 bases. This CDR3 spans 15 amino acids. CDR1 LNHDA and CDR2 SQIVND come from the germline V gene (reference sequence). After removal of 6 bases from V and 5 bases from J, the junction contained 10 bases not matched to a gene. The CDR3 coding sequence is TGTGCCAGTAGAACCGAGAACAGGGGGCGGACTGAAGCTTTCTTT. Its protein product is CASRTENRGRTEAFF.

This clone has just a few counts. V usage is TRBV4-1 and J usage is TRBJ1-1; D may be TRBD1 (6 bases). The V end was cut by 4 bases, the J end by 0 bases, with 15 bases between. The germline V gene encodes CDR1 MGHRA and CDR2 YSYEKL. The CDR3 runs 16 residues. As DNA, the CDR3 is TGCGCCAGCAGCCCAGGAGGGGGAGGGCTGAACACTGAAGCTTTCTTT. This encodes CASSPGGGGLNTEAFF.

The chain couples TRBV9 to TRBJ2-1; TRBD2 might be the D (5 bases). The CDR3 spans 15 residues. Trimming removed 4 bases at V and 0 bases at J, with 11 bases between. Germline CDR1 and CDR2: SGDLS and YYNGEE. CDR3 in amino acids: CASSPGGRSYNEQFF. CDR3 nucleotides: TGTGCCAGCAGCCCCGGCGGGCGCTCCTACAATGAGCAGTTCTTC. The full variable domain, with the rest looked up from reference TRBV9 and TRBJ2-1, is DSGVTQTPKHLITATGQRVTLRCSPRSGDLSVYWYQQSLDQGLQFLIQYYNGEERAKGNILERFSAQQFPDLHSELNLSSLELGDSALYFCASSPGGRSYNEQFFGPGTRLTVL.

This clone has only a few counts. The chain is built from TRBV29-1 and TRBJ2-2; 7 bases match TRBD1. This CDR3 contains 13 residues. J was trimmed by 2 bases and V by 4 bases; bases with no gene match: 1. Germline lookup yields CDR1 SQVTM and CDR2 ANQGSEA. CDR3 protein: CSVGTGNTGELFF. In nucleotides, the CDR3 is TGCAGCGTTGGGACAGGCAACACCGGGGAGCTGTTTTTT.

This clone occurred a few times. The chain employs TRBV5-6 and TRBJ2-5; D not certain. The CDR3 loop spans 12 amino acids. Germline CDR1 is SGHDT and CDR2 is YYEEEE. Trimming took 0 bases from V and 9 from J, leaving 9 bases between them. The CDR3 DNA follows: TGTGCCAGCAGCTTGGACTTGGTTTCCCAGTACTTC. This codes for CASSLDLVSQYF. The whole variable domain, filled in from reference TRBV5-6 and TRBJ2-5, reads DAGVTQSPTHLIKTRGQQVTLRCSPKSGHDTVSWYQQALGQGPQFIFQYYEEEERQRGNFPDRFSGHQFPNYSSELNVNALLLGDSALYLCASSLDLVSQYFGPGTRLLVL.

The V call is TRBV30, the J call TRBJ1-3; no clear D gene. V was pared by 0 bases and J by 0 bases, with 9 bases between. Germline-derived CDR1 and CDR2 are GTSNPN and SVGIG (reference sequence). The CDR3 has 15 residues. This chain's CDR3 is CAWSVDPGSGNTIYF. CDR3 DNA sequence: TGTGCCTGGAGTGTAGACCCGGGCTCTGGAAACACCATATATTTT.

This rearrangement joins TRBV25-1 to TRBJ2-2, with D perhaps TRBD1 (6 bases). Germline V gives CDR1 MGHDK, CDR2 SYGVNS. The V and J ends lost 3 bases and 1 base respectively, with 12 bases between them. The CDR3 consists of 16 residues. The CDR3: CASSDPSGQNTGELFF. Here the CDR3 DNA reads TGTGCCAGCAGTGATCCTTCGGGACAGAACACCGGGGAGCTGTTTTTT. Together with reference TRBV25-1 and TRBJ2-2, the CDR3 gives the full variable domain: EADIYQTPRYLVIGTGKKITLECSQTMGHDKMYWYQQDPGMELHLIHYSYGVNSTEKGDLSSESTVSRIRTEHFPLTLESARPSHTSQYLCASSDPSGQNTGELFFGEGSRLTVL.

This chain connects TRBV7-6 to TRBJ1-5; TRBD1 aligns across 9 bases. Per germline, CDR1 SGHVS and CDR2 FNYEAQ. The CDR3 has 15 amino acids. V was clipped by 5 bases and J by 7 bases; unmatched bases: 9. CDR3 protein: CASSPGQGGGQPQHF. In DNA form, the CDR3 reads TGTGCCAGCAGCCCGGGACAGGGAGGAGGACAGCCCCAGCATTTT.

This clone has a handful of counts. The chain uses TRBV4-1 and TRBJ1-6; 10 positions agree with TRBD1. CDR1 is MGHRA and CDR2 is YSYEKL in the germline V gene. This CDR3 spans 16 amino acids. V was clipped by 3 bases and J by 7 bases; unmatched bases: 6. CDR3 DNA sequence: TGCGCCAGCAGCCAGGCTCCGGGACAGGGGAATTCACCCCTCCACTTT. As protein: CASSQAPGQGNSPLHF.

This clone was seen a few times. The chain combines TRBV25-1 with TRBJ1-1; D remains unclear. Per germline, CDR1 MGHDK and CDR2 SYGVNS. The V and J ends lost 7 bases and 6 bases respectively, with 21 bases between them. The CDR3 length is 15 residues. The CDR3 nucleotides are TGTGCCAGCAAATCCCTTGGTGCGGGGTACGCTGAAGCTTTCTTT. It is translated as CASKSLGAGYAEAFF.